This T cell receptor beta chain was obtained from a study of T cells in Graves' hyperthyroidism and ophthalmopathy. Study-wide points: The model forecast ophthalmopathy, anticipating it by a median around 6.5 months before onset.

Clinical symptoms, serum thyroxine, TRAb, thyroid ultrasound and orbital computed tomography established diagnosis. Template material for amplifying TCR beta CDR3 regions consisted of RNA transcripts. The TCR CDR3 was amplified in a first-round RT-PCR using the HTBI primer set. A single record per CDR3 protein comes from TCRdb applying MiXCR to the multiplex PCR reads. The sample lists 500,000 to 800,000 distinct CDR3 sequences; approximately 14% were seen once. The CDR3 is 15 residues long. CDR1 and CDR2 from the germline V gene are MDHEN and SYDVKM. Trimming took off 4 bases at V and 2 bases at J, with 13 bases between the two ends. This clonotype was seen repeatedly, ten times or more. The antigen is unknown.

The gene calls are TRBV28 and TRBJ2-3; D is unresolved. Sequenced input: blood. This TCR was sampled from a woman aged 50 to 60 with Graves' ophthalmopathy. The CDR3 protein is CASSSGQLNTDTQYF. CDR3 DNA: TGTGCCAGCAGTTCTGGTCAGCTGAACACAGATACGCAGTATTTT.